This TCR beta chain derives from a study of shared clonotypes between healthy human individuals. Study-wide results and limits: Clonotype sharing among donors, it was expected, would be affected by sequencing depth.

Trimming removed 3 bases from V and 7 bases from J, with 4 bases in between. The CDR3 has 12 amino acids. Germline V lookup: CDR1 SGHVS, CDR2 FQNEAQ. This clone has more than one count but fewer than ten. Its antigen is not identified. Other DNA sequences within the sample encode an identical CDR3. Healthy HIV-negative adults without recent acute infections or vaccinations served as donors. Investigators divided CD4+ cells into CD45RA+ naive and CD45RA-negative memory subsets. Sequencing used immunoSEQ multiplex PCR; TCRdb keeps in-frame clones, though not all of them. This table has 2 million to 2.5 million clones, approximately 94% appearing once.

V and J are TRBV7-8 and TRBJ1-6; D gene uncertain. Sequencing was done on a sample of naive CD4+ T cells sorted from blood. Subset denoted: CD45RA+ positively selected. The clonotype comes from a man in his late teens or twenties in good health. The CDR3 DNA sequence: TGTGCCAGCAGCTTCCAGAATTCACCCCTCCACTTT. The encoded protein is CASSFQNSPLHF.